This T cell receptor beta chain was captured by sequencing in a study of blood T cell repertoires in COVID-19. This clone was counted only a few times. The CDR3 runs 17 residues. From germline, CDR1 is SQVTM and CDR2 ANQGSEA. J was trimmed by 4 bases and V by 8 bases; bases with no gene match: 20. Some clones are missing from TCRdb's copy, which holds only in-frame ones; the method was immunoSEQ multiplex PCR. The sample lists more than 35,000 clones; roughly 71% were seen once. This clonotype was obtained from an elderly man with acute or convalescent COVID-19. Material for sequencing was peripheral blood. The J gene is TRBJ1-2, the V gene TRBV29-1, with 9 bases lining up with TRBD1. The CDR3 loop is CSSRTLPAGQGFYGYTF. The CDR3 DNA reads TGCAGCTCCCGAACCCTGCCGGCGGGACAGGGATTCTATGGCTACACCTTC.